The following is a T cell receptor beta chain sequence with its context. Antigen specificity is unknown. This entry is derived from a study of human T cells and chemical hapten exposure. Looking at the study overall: Patch testing placed 0.01% DPC on the upper back, with readings at 6 days.

MiXCR, run by TCRdb on the RACE reads, gives a single entry per CDR3 protein. Seen here are about 350,000 distinct CDR3 sequences, more than 5% observed once, and the top ten hold under 7%. This sample's time point: patch test 2, 6 weeks after DPC sensitization. The treatment was: therapeutic diphenylcyclopropenone sensitization with weekly scalp DPC. Alopecia patients between 18 and 70 years old and suitable for DPC were used as donors. It was unfractionated whole blood from which total RNA was extracted. Study findings and constraints: Clustering by CDR3 similarity yielded significantly more large clusters from expanded TCRs than controls.

CDR3 length equals 16 residues. The germline V gene encodes CDR1 SGHTA and CDR2 FQGNSA. J lost 5 bases, V lost 3 bases, and 9 bases had no gene match. The rearrangement uses TRBV7-2 and TRBJ2-2, with 7 bases identical to TRBD1. The specimen was whole blood, collected in connection with sensitization to the hapten diphenylcyclopropenone (DPC). This clonotype originated in a woman aged 18-29 years with alopecia areata. Some clones in this sample may be carry-over from other donors' samples. CDR3 sequence (DNA): TGTGCCAGCAGCTTCCCTTACAGGGGATATACCGGGGAGCTGTTTTTT. It translates to CASSFPYRGYTGELFF.